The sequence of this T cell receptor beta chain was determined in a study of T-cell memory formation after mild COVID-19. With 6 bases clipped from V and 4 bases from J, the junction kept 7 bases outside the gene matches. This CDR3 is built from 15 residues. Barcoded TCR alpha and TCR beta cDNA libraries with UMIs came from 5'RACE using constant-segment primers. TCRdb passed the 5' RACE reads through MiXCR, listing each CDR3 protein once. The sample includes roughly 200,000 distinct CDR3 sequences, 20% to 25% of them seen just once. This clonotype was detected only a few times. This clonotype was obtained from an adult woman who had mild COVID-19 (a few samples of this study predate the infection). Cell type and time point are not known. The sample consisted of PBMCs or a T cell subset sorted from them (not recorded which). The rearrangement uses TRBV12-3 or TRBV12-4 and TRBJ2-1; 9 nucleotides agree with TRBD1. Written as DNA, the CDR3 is TGTGCCAGCAGACCTCGGGACAGGGTATACAATGAGCAGTTCTTC. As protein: CASRPRDRVYNEQFF.